These 19 T cell receptor beta chains were sequenced from one sample in a study of shared clonotypes between healthy human individuals. Here immunoSEQ multiplex PCR was the method, and the copy in TCRdb shows in-frame clones only, minus some. The sample carries over 2 million clones, 95% recorded once. Sequenced: naive CD4+ T cells sorted from blood. The subset: CD45RA+ positively selected. These receptor sequences come from a man younger than 35 in good health.

V usage is TRBV20-1 and J usage is TRBJ1-1; D unresolved. Trimming removed 4 bases from V and 6 bases from J, with 3 bases in between. From germline, CDR1 is DFQATT and CDR2 SNEGSKA (reference sequence). The CDR3 loop spans 9 amino acids. This CDR3 reads CSANSEAFF. Here the CDR3 DNA reads TGCAGTGCTAACTCTGAAGCTTTCTTT.

With respect to this clone: This sample includes further DNA sequences coding for the same CDR3. The chain recombines TRBV25-1 with TRBJ1-6, with D perhaps TRBD1 (5 bases). V was cut by 3 bases and J by 4 bases, with 7 bases left in between. Germline V gene data show CDR1 as MGHDK and CDR2 as SYGVNS. CDR3 length equals 14 residues. CDR3 bases: TGTGCCAGCAGTGAGACAGCGTATAATTCACCCCTCCACTTT. Translating gives CASSETAYNSPLHF.

The genes are TRBV9 and TRBJ2-1, with D unresolved. The germline V and J ends were trimmed by 0 bases and 6 bases, with 13 bases remaining between them. The CDR3 has 15 amino acids. Germline V lookup: CDR1 SGDLS, CDR2 YYNGEE. The CDR3 DNA is TGTGCCAGCAGCGTAGGGATCTCGTCGGCCAATGAGCAGTTCTTC. This gives the protein CASSVGISSANEQFF.

The chain uses TRBV5-6 and TRBJ2-5; the D is unclear. CDR3 length: 13 residues. V was shortened by 0 bases and J by 5 bases, with 8 bases between the two germline ends. Germline V gives CDR1 SGHDT, CDR2 YYEEEE. CDR3 coding DNA: TGTGCCAGCAGCTTGGTCACGGGCGAGACCCAGTACTTC. Translated: CASSLVTGETQYF.

The chain recombines TRBV7-2 with TRBJ2-7, with D perhaps given as TRBD1 or TRBD2 (5 bases each). CDR1 is SGHTA and CDR2 is FQGNSA in the germline V gene. The V end lost 3 bases, the J end lost 3 bases, and 12 bases lay between the germline ends. The CDR3 length is 14 residues. CDR3 DNA sequence: TGTGCCAGCAGCTTCCGGGACGGGTACTACGAGCAGTACTTC. Translation gives CASSFRDGYYEQYF.

Concerning this clone itself: The same CDR3 also results from other DNA sequences found in this sample. The chain carries TRBV2 and TRBJ2-7; D may be TRBD2 (7 bases). The V and J ends lost 3 bases and 0 bases respectively, with 9 bases between them. CDR1 and CDR2 from the germline V gene are SNHLY and FYNNEI. The CDR3 has 14 amino acids. Here the CDR3 DNA reads TGTGCCAGCAGTGAGGGGGGGCTCTCCTACGAGCAGTACTTC. Amino acids: CASSEGGLSYEQYF.

Points on this clone: This may come from a read error, since a much larger clone is one base off. The V and J genes are TRBV6-6 and TRBJ2-7; 9 bases agree with TRBD1. The CDR3 contains 14 residues. Germline CDR1 and CDR2: MNHNY and SVGAGI (reference sequence). The V gene end was trimmed by 6 bases and the J gene end by 1 base; junction bases not matched to a gene: 4. The CDR3 spells CASSPGTGSYEQYF. CDR3 bases: TGTGCCAGCAGCCCCGGGACAGGGTCCTACGAGCAGTACTTC.

This clone was recorded once. This rearrangement joins TRBV25-1 to TRBJ1-4, with 10 bases lining up with TRBD1. Looked up from germline, CDR1 is MGHDK and CDR2 is SYGVNS. J gave up 7 bases and V 5 bases, and 13 bases lay outside the gene matches. CDR3 length equals 17 residues. The CDR3 DNA is TGTGCCAGCAGTATTGGGGCCGACAGGGGGCGGATTGAAAAACTGTTTTTT. It specifies CASSIGADRGRIEKLFF.

The V and J genes are TRBV28 and TRBJ2-3, with D possibly TRBD2 on 6 matching bases. This CDR3 has 15 residues. Trimming left V 2 bases short and J 1 base short, with 10 bases between. In germline, CDR1 is MDHEN, CDR2 SYDVKM. For the CDR3, the DNA is TGTGCCAGCAGTTTACCGCGGGGCCGCACAGATACGCAGTATTTT. This gives the protein CASSLPRGRTDTQYF. The whole variable domain, remainder taken from reference TRBV28 and TRBJ2-3, is DVKVTQSSRYLVKRTGEKVFLECVQDMDHENMFWYRQDPGLGLRLIYFSYDVKMKEKGDIPEGYSVSREKKERFSLILESASTNQTSMYLCASSLPRGRTDTQYFGPGTRLTVL.

On this clone: At the DNA level, this CDR3 is encoded by other sequences in the same sample as well. The chain recombines TRBV6-5 with TRBJ2-3; D unclear. The CDR3 runs to 11 residues. The germline gives CDR1 MNHEY, CDR2 SVGAGI. V was clipped by 6 bases and J by 0 bases, with 1 base between them. For the CDR3, the DNA is TGTGCCAGCAGCAGCACAGATACGCAGTATTTT. Translated, it gives CASSSTDTQYF.

V is TRBV10-3 and J is TRBJ2-1, with 7 bases that match TRBD1. J was trimmed by 16 bases and V by 6 bases; bases with no gene match: 6. Germline loops: CDR1 ENHRY, CDR2 SYGVKD. The CDR3 length is 10 residues. In DNA, the CDR3 is TGTGCCATCAGCGACGACAGGGTATTCTTC. It specifies CAISDDRVFF.

The chain joins TRBV4-1 to TRBJ1-1, with 11 positions matching TRBD1. V shed 0 bases, J shed 11 bases, and the junction held 5 bases outside the gene matches. The CDR3 consists of 14 residues. The germline V gene encodes CDR1 MGHRA and CDR2 YSYEKL. The CDR3 DNA is TGCGCCAGCAGCCAAGATCAGGACAGGGGGCTGGCTTTCTTT. As protein: CASSQDQDRGLAFF.

The rearrangement links TRBV6-5 to TRBJ1-1, with D possibly being TRBD1 (6 bases). Germline CDR1 reads MNHEY; CDR2 reads SVGAGI. The CDR3 covers 15 residues. V was clipped by 2 bases and J by 10 bases, with 20 bases between them. CDR3 loop: CASSYEQGRHFGAFF. The CDR3, as DNA: TGTGCCAGCAGTTACGAACAGGGACGACACTTTGGAGCTTTCTTT.

V is TRBV30 and J is TRBJ2-5; D is possibly TRBD1 (5 bases). The germline V gene has CDR1 GTSNPN and CDR2 SVGIG (reference sequence). The V gene lost 2 bases and the J gene lost 2 bases, with 18 bases spanning the gap. The CDR3 sequence is 16 residues long. CDR3 sequence reads: CAWSSTRTYPQETQYF. DNA for the CDR3: TGTGCCTGGAGTTCAACTCGGACATACCCGCAAGAGACCCAGTACTTC.

The genes are TRBV29-1 and TRBJ1-5; 9 positions match TRBD1. This CDR3 is built from 14 residues. Germline lookup yields CDR1 SQVTM and CDR2 ANQGSEA. Germline trimming cut 0 bases from V and 7 bases from J; bases unmatched to any gene: 4. Written as DNA, the CDR3 is TGCAGCGTTGAAGAAGGGACAGGGAACCAGCCCCAGCATTTT. Translated, it gives CSVEEGTGNQPQHF.

The CDR3 coding sequence is TGTGCCAGCAGCTCGTCGCAGACCGTCTATGGCTACACCTTC. Translated: CASSSSQTVYGYTF. V and J are TRBV5-4 and TRBJ1-2; D is uncertain. The germline CDR1 and CDR2 sequences are SGHNT and YYREEE (reference sequence). The CDR3 consists of 14 residues. The V end was cut by 3 bases, the J end by 4 bases, with 13 bases between.

The V call is TRBV10-3, the J call TRBJ1-1; D gene ambiguous. Germline-derived CDR1 and CDR2 are ENHRY and SYGVKD. V was pared by 10 bases and J by 1 base, with 13 bases between. There are 13 residues in the CDR3. CDR3 DNA sequence: TGTGCCACCCGCTTGATCGGGAACACTGAAGCTTTCTTT. This codes for CATRLIGNTEAFF.

The chain recombines TRBV10-3 with TRBJ2-1, with 10 bases matching TRBD1. V shed 2 bases, J shed 8 bases, and the junction held 12 bases outside the gene matches. The CDR3 is 17 amino acids. Germline V lookup: CDR1 ENHRY, CDR2 SYGVKD. CDR3 coding DNA: TGTGCCATCAGTGAGAGTACGGGACAGGGGACGTACCATGAGCAGTTCTTC. Translating gives CAISESTGQGTYHEQFF.

J is TRBJ2-5 and V is TRBV9; weak D call: TRBD1 (6 bases). Trimming stripped 3 bases from V and 5 bases from J, with 14 bases between. The germline V gene has CDR1 SGDLS and CDR2 YYNGEE. The CDR3 runs to 14 residues. CDR3 residues: CASSGTDRRETQYF. CDR3 coding DNA: TGTGCCAGCAGCGGAACTGACAGGAGGGAGACCCAGTACTTC.